The 27 T cell receptor beta chains below were found in one sample sequenced in a study of blood T cell repertoires in COVID-19. Measured with immunoSEQ multiplex PCR; TCRdb has only the in-frame clones, and not every one. Here the sample spans hundreds of thousands of clones, 83% being singletons. The sequenced sample consisted of peripheral blood. The source of these receptors is a woman aged 25 to 39 with COVID-19, enrolled during active disease.

The V and J genes are TRBV7-9 and TRBJ1-3, with D unresolved. Germline V gene data show CDR1 as SEHNR and CDR2 as FQNEAQ (reference sequence). The ends were cut back, 6 bases at V and 0 bases at J, with 9 bases in the middle. This CDR3 contains 14 residues. The CDR3 is CASSLLDSGNTIYF. CDR3 DNA sequence: TGTGCCAGCAGTCTACTTGACTCTGGAAACACCATATATTTT.

The V and J genes are TRBV27 and TRBJ2-1; the match to TRBD1 covers 7 bases. Germline assignment: CDR1 MNHEY and CDR2 SMNVEV (reference sequence). The CDR3 totals 15 residues. V shed 4 bases, J shed 2 bases, and the junction held 5 bases outside the gene matches. In nucleotides, the CDR3 is TGTGCCAGCAGTTCGGACAGGTCACCCTACAATGAGCAGTTCTTC. Translated: CASSSDRSPYNEQFF.

The CDR3 coding sequence is TGTGCCAGCGGGGACAGCCTCAACTATGGCTACACCTTC. Its protein product is CASGDSLNYGYTF. V gene TRBV9 combines with J gene TRBJ1-2, with 7 bases aligning to TRBD1. CDR3 length: 13 residues. Germline V CDR1 and CDR2: SGDLS, YYNGEE. V lost 7 bases and J lost 2; bases outside the gene matches: 5.

J is TRBJ1-2 and V is TRBV5-1, with D perhaps matching TRBD1 (5 bases). The CDR3 runs 15 residues. Germline V lookup: CDR1 SGHRS, CDR2 YFSETQ. Trimming took off 1 base at V and 3 bases at J, with 13 bases between the two ends. The CDR3 DNA follows: TGCGCCAGCAGCTTGCCCCCGGGCAGGGACTATGGCTACACCTTC. Its translation is CASSLPPGRDYGYTF.

The chain combines TRBV12-3 or TRBV12-4 with TRBJ1-5; D might be TRBD1 (5 bases). Trimming took 5 bases from V and 5 from J, leaving 10 bases between them. The CDR3 runs 13 residues. The DNA for the CDR3 is TGTGCCAGCAGTGACCAGGGATATCAGCCCCAGCATTTT. Translation gives CASSDQGYQPQHF.

V usage is TRBV6-5 and J usage is TRBJ2-3, with TRBD2 identical over 11 bases. Germline CDR1 is MNHEY and CDR2 is SVGAGI. CDR3 length equals 15 residues. Trimming at V came to 6 bases and at J to 3 bases, leaving 5 bases not matched to a gene. CDR3 DNA sequence: TGTGCCAGCAGGGACACTAGCGGGGGAACAGATACGCAGTATTTT. Its protein product is CASRDTSGGTDTQYF.

The rearrangement links TRBV27 to TRBJ2-5; 9 positions match TRBD1. This CDR3 contains 16 residues. Trimming took 2 bases from V and 4 from J; bases not matched to a gene: 8. Germline V CDR1 and CDR2: MNHEY, SMNVEV (reference sequence). CDR3 protein: CASSLIQGAEGETQYF. The CDR3 coding sequence is TGTGCCAGCAGTTTAATACAGGGGGCGGAGGGAGAGACCCAGTACTTC.

CDR3 amino acids: CASSFAQGLQETQYF. CDR3 nucleotides: TGCGCCAGCAGCTTTGCTCAGGGTCTACAAGAGACCCAGTACTTC. The chain couples TRBV5-1 to TRBJ2-5; D possibly corresponds to TRBD1 (5 bases). Germline CDR1 and CDR2: SGHRS and YFSETQ. This CDR3 region has 15 residues. V lost 2 bases and J lost 2, with 13 bases in between.

The chain recombines TRBV2 with TRBJ2-7; 11 bases align to TRBD2. The CDR3 runs 14 residues. The J segment lost 5 bases and the V segment lost 7 bases, leaving 7 bases of the junction unmatched. CDR1 is SNHLY and CDR2 is FYNNEI in the germline V gene. The CDR3 reads CASNKLAGAHEQYF. For the CDR3, the DNA is TGTGCCAGCAATAAACTAGCGGGAGCCCACGAGCAGTACTTC.

This CDR3 reads CASSNRRGGYTF. CDR3 nucleotide sequence: TGTGCCAGTAGTAACCGACGGGGTGGCTACACCTTC. The V gene is TRBV19, the J gene TRBJ1-2; D not resolved. Trimming stripped 4 bases from V and 7 bases from J, with 10 bases between. The germline V gene has CDR1 LNHDA and CDR2 SQIVND (reference sequence). The CDR3 has 12 amino acids.

The genes are TRBV25-1 and TRBJ2-5; TRBD1 matches at 8 bases. With V trimmed by 4 bases and J by 5 bases, 6 bases remained unmatched. Germline CDR1 is MGHDK and CDR2 is SYGVNS. This CDR3 spans 14 amino acids. The CDR3, as DNA: TGTGCCAGCAGTGTACCGGGACAGGTGGAGACCCAGTACTTC. It is translated as CASSVPGQVETQYF.

The chain recombines TRBV7-2 with TRBJ2-1, with 11 bases aligning to TRBD2. After removal of 5 bases from V and 5 bases from J, the junction contained 11 bases not matched to a gene. Germline values: CDR1 SGHTA, CDR2 FQGNSA. CDR3 length: 17 residues. The CDR3 coding sequence is TGTGCCAGCAGCAAAGACTCCGGGACTAGCGGTAACAATGAGCAGTTCTTC. This translates into CASSKDSGTSGNNEQFF. Looking up the rest from reference TRBV7-2 and TRBJ2-1 gives the full variable domain: GAGVSQSPSNKVTEKGKDVELRCDPISGHTALYWYRQSLGQGLEFLIYFQGNSAPDKSGLPSDRFSAERTGGSVSTLTIQRTQQEDSAVYLCASSKDSGTSGNNEQFFGPGTRLTVL.

The CDR3 here is CASRSSGGQQAKNIQYF. CDR3 nucleotide sequence: TGTGCCAGCAGGAGTAGCGGGGGACAGCAAGCCAAAAACATTCAGTACTTC. This chain joins TRBV28 and TRBJ2-4; 9 bases are shared with TRBD2. The CDR3 is 17 amino acids. CDR1 is MDHEN, CDR2 SYDVKM, per germline. With 6 bases clipped from V and 0 bases from J, the junction kept 9 bases outside the gene matches.

The gene calls are TRBV25-1 and TRBJ2-7; 9 bases are a match to TRBD1. The germline V gene encodes CDR1 MGHDK and CDR2 SYGVNS. CDR3 length: 16 residues. Germline trimming cut 3 bases from V and 2 bases from J; bases unmatched to any gene: 8. CDR3 sequence (DNA): TGTGCCAGCAGTGACCGGGACAGGGCCTATCCCTACGAGCAGTACTTC. It codes for CASSDRDRAYPYEQYF.

This chain joins TRBV7-3 and TRBJ2-3, with 7 positions matching TRBD1. The CDR3 loop spans 16 amino acids. Trimming at V came to 3 bases and at J to 3 bases, leaving 9 bases not matched to a gene. Germline assignment: CDR1 SGHTA and CDR2 FQGTGA. The CDR3 DNA sequence: TGTGCCAGCAGCTTGAGGGGGCGGTCTGGGACAGATACGCAGTATTTT. Translation gives CASSLRGRSGTDTQYF.

The chain links TRBV18 to TRBJ2-1, with 13 bases fitting TRBD2. Trimming removed 3 bases from V and 7 bases from J; junction bases left unmatched: 6. The V gene's germline CDR1 is KGHSH and CDR2 LQKENI. This CDR3 is built from 16 residues. The DNA of the CDR3 is TGTGCCAGCTCACCCTCACTAGCGGGAGGGTTGAATGAGCAGTTCTTC. This sequence encodes CASSPSLAGGLNEQFF.

This rearrangement joins TRBV5-6 to TRBJ2-1; maybe TRBD2 (5 bases). CDR3 length equals 15 residues. Between the trimmed V and J ends, which lost 1 base and 0 bases, there was a span of 8 bases. Germline CDR1 SGHDT, CDR2 YYEEEE. In DNA form, the CDR3 reads TGTGCCAGCAGCTTGCGCGGAGGCTCCTACAATGAGCAGTTCTTC. It specifies CASSLRGGSYNEQFF.

In the case of this clone: Other DNA sequences in the sample encode the same CDR3. This chain uses TRBV5-1 with TRBJ1-1; D is ambiguous. Germline values: CDR1 SGHRS, CDR2 YFSETQ. The V gene lost 4 bases and the J gene lost 3 bases, with 10 bases spanning the gap. The CDR3 is made up of 13 amino acids. The CDR3 DNA reads as TGCGCCAGCAGCCTGAGCTCGGACACTGAAGCTTTCTTT. It specifies CASSLSSDTEAFF.

The chain links TRBV20-1 to TRBJ2-7, with TRBD2 matching 7 bases. The germline V gene encodes CDR1 DFQATT and CDR2 SNEGSKA (reference sequence). V was clipped by 3 bases and J by 1 base; unmatched bases: 9. The CDR3 is 15 amino acids. CDR3 DNA: TGCAGTGCTAGTAGCGGGTTGGGGATATCCTACGAGCAGTACTTC. Protein product: CSASSGLGISYEQYF.

The V gene is TRBV3-1 (or the pseudogene TRBV3-2), the J gene TRBJ2-2; TRBD1 aligns across 8 bases. CDR3 size: 16 residues. Germline values: CDR1 LGHDT, CDR2 YNNKEL (reference sequence). With 3 bases clipped from V and 1 base from J, the junction kept 4 bases outside the gene matches. This chain's CDR3 is CASSQAGTGNTGELFF. The CDR3 DNA follows: TGTGCCAGCAGCCAGGCCGGGACAGGGAACACCGGGGAGCTGTTTTTT.

The chain combines TRBV7-2 with TRBJ2-5; possible D gene TRBD1, 5 bases. Trimming cost V 0 bases and J 5 bases, with 13 bases left between them. CDR3 length: 15 amino acids. Germline V gene data show CDR1 as SGHTA and CDR2 as FQGNSA. CDR3 DNA sequence: TGTGCCAGCAGCTTAGCGGGCAGGGCCGGGGAGACCCAGTACTTC. Protein product: CASSLAGRAGETQYF.

The rearrangement joins TRBV11-2 to TRBJ2-5; 11 bases match TRBD2. The CDR3 contains 16 residues. Losses at the gene ends were 0 bases for V and 4 bases for J; bases not matched to a gene: 4. CDR1 is SGHAT and CDR2 is FQNNGV in the germline V gene. The CDR3 region is CASSLEPLAGGETQYF. Written as DNA, the CDR3 is TGTGCCAGCAGCTTAGAACCCCTAGCGGGAGGAGAGACCCAGTACTTC.

This chain links TRBV24-1 with TRBJ2-1, with 7 positions matching TRBD2. Germline CDR1 KGHDR, CDR2 SFDVKD. V shed 4 bases, J shed 0 bases, and the junction held 8 bases outside the gene matches. The CDR3 is 17 residues long. CDR3 amino acids: CATSDSSGGGSYNEQFF. The CDR3 coding sequence is TGTGCCACCAGTGACTCCTCTGGCGGGGGCTCCTACAATGAGCAGTTCTTC.

V is TRBV6-6 and J is TRBJ1-5; D is unresolved. The CDR3 contains 15 residues. The germline V gene has CDR1 MNHNY and CDR2 SVGAGI (reference sequence). V gave up 2 bases and J gave up 0 bases, with 8 bases separating them. The CDR3 DNA follows: TGTGCCAGCAGTTACGGCGGGTATAGCAATCAGCCCCAGCATTTT. Translation: CASSYGGYSNQPQHF.

V and J are TRBV3-1 (or the pseudogene TRBV3-2) and TRBJ1-2, with 10 bases matching TRBD1. Looked up from germline, CDR1 is LGHDT and CDR2 is YNNKEL (reference sequence). CDR3 length equals 14 residues. Trimming at V came to 4 bases and at J to 4 bases, leaving 3 bases not matched to a gene. CDR3 residues: CASSRRTGGYGYTF. The CDR3 nucleotides are TGTGCCAGCAGCCGGCGGACAGGGGGCTATGGCTACACCTTC.

This rearrangement joins TRBV19 to TRBJ2-1, with 7 nucleotides matching TRBD2. V lost 6 bases and J lost 6; bases outside the gene matches: 11. The length of the CDR3 is 15 residues. Germline V lookup: CDR1 LNHDA, CDR2 SQIVND (reference sequence). The CDR3 sequence is CASSPRENTGNEQFF. The DNA for the CDR3 is TGTGCCAGTAGCCCGCGGGAGAACACAGGCAATGAGCAGTTCTTC.

The chain is built from TRBV5-6 and TRBJ1-5, with TRBD1 identical over 7 bases. The CDR3 contains 17 residues. The V gene's germline CDR1 is SGHDT and CDR2 YYEEEE. J gave up 4 bases and V 4 bases, and 14 bases lay outside the gene matches. The CDR3 spells CASSLGSGTARNQPQHF. CDR3 nucleotide sequence: TGTGCCAGCAGCCTTGGTTCCGGGACAGCCCGGAATCAGCCCCAGCATTTT.